Below are 15 T cell receptor beta chains sequenced from a single sample in a study of T cells in Graves' hyperthyroidism and ophthalmopathy. TCR beta CDR3 sequences were amplified from RNA transcripts. RT-PCR in the first round (using the HTBI primer set) targeted the TCR CDR3. TCRdb ran MiXCR on the multiplex PCR reads and lists one entry per CDR3 protein. Among approximately 350,000 distinct CDR3 sequences listed, around 15% were seen once. Material: blood. Receptors originate from a woman aged 55-75 years with Graves' ophthalmopathy.

This clonotype was seen ten or more times. The V call is TRBV28, the J call TRBJ2-6; a weak D match, TRBD2 (6 bases). Germline-derived CDR1 and CDR2 are MDHEN and SYDVKM. The CDR3 loop spans 16 amino acids. This CDR3 is CATLGLSVGLANVLTF. The CDR3 region has the DNA TGTGCAACCTTGGGACTCTCCGTTGGCTTAGCCAACGTCCTGACTTTC.

This clonotype was seen more than once but under ten times. The chain joins TRBV20-1 to TRBJ2-5, with TRBD2 matching over 8 bases. CDR1 DFQATT and CDR2 SNEGSKA come from the germline V gene (reference sequence). This CDR3 spans 15 amino acids. With 3 bases clipped from V and 5 bases from J, the junction kept 11 bases outside the gene matches. CDR3 in amino acids: CSASPPGRGGETQYF. For the CDR3, the DNA is TGCAGTGCTAGCCCCCCAGGTCGGGGGGGGGAGACCCAGTACTTC.

This clonotype came up a few times. The rearrangement links TRBV5-4 to TRBJ2-6, with TRBD1 matching 8 bases. V gave up 5 bases and J gave up 4 bases; unmatched junction bases: 5. The CDR3 totals 15 residues. Per germline, CDR1 SGHNT and CDR2 YYREEE (reference sequence). The CDR3 loop reads CASRRTGTGANVLTF. For the CDR3, the DNA is TGTGCCAGCAGACGGACAGGGACCGGGGCCAACGTCCTGACTTTC. Supplemented by reference TRBV5-4 and TRBJ2-6, the full variable domain reads ETGVTQSPTHLIKTRGQQVTLRCSSQSGHNTVSWYQQALGQGPQFIFQYYREEENGRGNFPPRFSGLQFPNYSSELNVNALELDDSALYLCASRRTGTGANVLTFGAGSRLTVL.

This clonotype appeared many times. The rearrangement uses TRBV6-5 and TRBJ1-1, with 8 bases lining up with TRBD1. Germline V CDR1 and CDR2: MNHEY, SVGAGI. V lost 6 bases, J lost 12 bases, and 9 bases stayed unmatched. This CDR3 has 12 residues. DNA for the CDR3: TGTGCCAGCAGACTAGGACAGGGTGGGACTTTCTTT. Translated: CASRLGQGGTFF.

This clonotype was seen ten or more times. The V call is TRBV12-3 or TRBV12-4, the J call TRBJ1-1; D unclear. The V end lost 6 bases, the J end lost 4 bases, and 12 bases lay between the germline ends. The CDR3 is 13 residues long. The CDR3 DNA reads as TGTGCCAGCAGCGGCACCACGCGCACTGAAGCTTTCTTT. This translates into CASSGTTRTEAFF.

This clonotype was seen many times. The chain combines TRBV19 with TRBJ1-1, with D uncertain. V lost 5 bases, J lost 4 bases, and 11 bases lay in between. The CDR3 contains 13 residues. The germline V gene has CDR1 LNHDA and CDR2 SQIVND (reference sequence). The DNA of the CDR3 is TGTGCCAGTAGTCTGGAATTCACCACTGAAGCTTTCTTT. This codes for CASSLEFTTEAFF.

V and J are TRBV24-1 and TRBJ1-1, with D tentatively TRBD1 (5 bases). Deletions cut 5 bases from V and 7 bases from J, with 10 bases between. Germline V gene lookup returns CDR1 KGHDR and CDR2 SFDVKD. The CDR3 extends over 12 amino acids. The DNA of the CDR3 is TGTGCCACCAGTGGACAGCCCAATGAAGCTTTCTTT. This gives the protein CATSGQPNEAFF.

Ten or more counts support this clonotype. CDR3 bases: TGTGCCAGCAGACTTAAAGAGACCCAGTACTTC. Amino acids: CASRLKETQYF. The V gene is TRBV7-9, the J gene TRBJ2-5; D gene unclear. CDR3 length equals 11 residues. The germline gives CDR1 SEHNR, CDR2 FQNEAQ (reference sequence). Trimming cost V 6 bases and J 3 bases, with 5 bases left between them. Complete variable domain (other parts from reference TRBV7-9 and TRBJ2-5): DTGVSQNPRHKITKRGQNVTFRCDPISEHNRLYWYRQTLGQGPEFLTYFQNEAQLEKSRLLSDRFSAERPKGSFSTLEIQRTEQGDSAMYLCASRLKETQYFGPGTRLLVL.

This clonotype has a handful of counts. The CDR3 region is CASRPQVTSGQGAYEQYF. CDR3 sequence (DNA): TGTGCCAGCAGACCCCAGGTCACTAGCGGGCAGGGGGCCTACGAGCAGTACTTC. This chain uses TRBV5-4 with TRBJ2-7; 9 bases line up with TRBD2. The CDR3 loop spans 18 amino acids. CDR1 and CDR2 (germline): SGHNT, YYREEE (reference sequence). Trimming at V came to 5 bases and at J to 2 bases, leaving 17 bases not matched to a gene. Together with reference TRBV5-4 and TRBJ2-7, the CDR3 gives the full variable domain: ETGVTQSPTHLIKTRGQQVTLRCSSQSGHNTVSWYQQALGQGPQFIFQYYREEENGRGNFPPRFSGLQFPNYSSELNVNALELDDSALYLCASRPQVTSGQGAYEQYFGPGTRLTVT.

In this sample, this clonotype turned up many times. This sequence joins TRBV7-2 and TRBJ2-3, with D unresolved. Germline V gene sequence: CDR1 SGHTA, CDR2 FQGNSA. V shed 5 bases and J shed 2 bases, with 11 bases lying between them. The CDR3 consists of 14 residues. CDR3 protein: CASSPWTHTDTQYF. As DNA, the CDR3 is TGTGCCAGCAGCCCATGGACCCACACAGATACGCAGTATTTT.

This clonotype was seen a handful of times. The chain combines TRBV12-5 with TRBJ2-7, with no clear D. The CDR3 runs 11 residues. Trimming took 3 bases from V and 3 from J, leaving 3 bases between them. Germline V gene data show CDR1 as LGHNT and CDR2 as FRNRAP. CDR3 protein: CASGFVYEQYF. The CDR3 DNA reads TGTGCTAGTGGTTTCGTCTACGAGCAGTACTTC.

The chain carries TRBV6-2 or TRBV6-3 and TRBJ1-1; D is undetermined. CDR1 is MNHEY and CDR2 is SVGEGT in the germline V gene. The V gene lost 8 bases and the J gene lost 0 bases, with 10 bases spanning the gap. The CDR3 consists of 13 residues. The DNA for the CDR3 is TGTGCCAGCTATGGACGGATGAACACTGAAGCTTTCTTT. Translation gives CASYGRMNTEAFF.

This clonotype was observed a handful of times. The V call is TRBV20-1, the J call TRBJ2-6, with 7 bases identical to TRBD1. The CDR3 length is 17 residues. CDR1 and CDR2 (germline): DFQATT, SNEGSKA (reference sequence). The ends lost 8 bases at V and 0 bases at J; junction bases unmatched: 13. The CDR3 DNA is TGCAGTTCAAGAAGGACAGGCCTGGACTCTGGGGCCAACGTCCTGACTTTC. This encodes CSSRRTGLDSGANVLTF.

This clonotype was counted at least ten times. The DNA of the CDR3 is TGCGCCAGCAGCCACTCGCCGGGACGCAAGAACACTGAAGCTTTCTTT. Translation: CASSHSPGRKNTEAFF. The gene calls are TRBV4-1 and TRBJ1-1; D may be TRBD1 (5 bases). The CDR3 is 16 residues long. Deletions cut 3 bases from V and 1 base from J, with 15 bases between. CDR1 is MGHRA, CDR2 YSYEKL, per germline.

This clonotype showed up many times. The chain employs TRBV11-2 and TRBJ2-2; the D call may be TRBD1 or TRBD2 (5 bases each). Trimming stripped 2 bases from V and 2 bases from J, with 9 bases between. Looked up from germline, CDR1 is SGHAT and CDR2 is FQNNGV. CDR3 length: 15 amino acids. The CDR3 region has the DNA TGTGCCAGCAGCTTAAGCCGGGGCAACACCGGGGAGCTGTTTTTT. Translating gives CASSLSRGNTGELFF.